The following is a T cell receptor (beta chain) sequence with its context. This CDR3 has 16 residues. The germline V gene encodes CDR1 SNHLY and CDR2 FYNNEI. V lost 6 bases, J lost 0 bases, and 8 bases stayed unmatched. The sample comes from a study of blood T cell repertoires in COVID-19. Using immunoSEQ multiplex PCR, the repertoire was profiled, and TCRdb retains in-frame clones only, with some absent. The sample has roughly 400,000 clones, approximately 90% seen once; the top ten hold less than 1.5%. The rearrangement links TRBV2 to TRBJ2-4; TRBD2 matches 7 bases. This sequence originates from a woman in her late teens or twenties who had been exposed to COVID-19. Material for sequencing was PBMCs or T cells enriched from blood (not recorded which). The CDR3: CASSGWTRGAKNIQYF. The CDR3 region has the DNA TGTGCCAGCAGCGGATGGACTAGGGGAGCCAAAAACATTCAGTACTTC.